Only a few counts were recorded for the clone carrying this T cell receptor beta chain. This record belongs to a study of early T cells in non-severe SARS-CoV-2 infection. The library protocol tagged individual cDNA molecules with unique molecular identifiers. From the 5' RACE reads, TCRdb called clonotypes with MiXCR, one entry per CDR3 protein. The sample includes about 60,000 distinct CDR3 sequences, approximately 9% seen only once; the top ten take about 1.3%. The ends were cut back, 4 bases at V and 3 bases at J, with 15 bases in the middle. In germline, CDR1 is SGHTS, CDR2 YDEGEE. The CDR3 length is 15 residues.

The sequencing sample was made of whole blood. This chain uses TRBV5-8 with TRBJ2-3; TRBD1 is a possible D gene (6 bases). The sequence derives from an adult who was a healthcare worker with PCR-confirmed SARS-CoV-2 infection or an uninfected control (not recorded which). For the CDR3, the DNA is TGTGCCAGCAGCATCCGGGACACTGGAACAGATACGCAGTATTTT. Its translation: CASSIRDTGTDTQYF.